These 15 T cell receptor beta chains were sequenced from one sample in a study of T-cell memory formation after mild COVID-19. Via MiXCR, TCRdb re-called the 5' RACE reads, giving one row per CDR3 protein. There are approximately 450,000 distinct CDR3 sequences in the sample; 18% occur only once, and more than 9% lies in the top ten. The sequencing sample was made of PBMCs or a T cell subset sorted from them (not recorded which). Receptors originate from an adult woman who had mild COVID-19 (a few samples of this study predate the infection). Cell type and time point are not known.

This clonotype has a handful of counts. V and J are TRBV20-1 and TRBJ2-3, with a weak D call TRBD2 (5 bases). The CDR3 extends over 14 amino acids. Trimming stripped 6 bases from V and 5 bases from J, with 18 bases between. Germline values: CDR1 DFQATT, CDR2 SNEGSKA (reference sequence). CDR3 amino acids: CSAVVPGLVDTQYF. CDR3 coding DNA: TGCAGTGCCGTAGTTCCGGGATTAGTAGATACGCAGTATTTT.

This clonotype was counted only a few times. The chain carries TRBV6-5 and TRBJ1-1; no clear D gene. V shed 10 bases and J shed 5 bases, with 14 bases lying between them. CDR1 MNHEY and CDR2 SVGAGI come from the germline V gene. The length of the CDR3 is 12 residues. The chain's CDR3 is CATILLGTEAFF. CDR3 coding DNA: TGTGCCACCATCTTGTTAGGGACTGAAGCTTTCTTT.

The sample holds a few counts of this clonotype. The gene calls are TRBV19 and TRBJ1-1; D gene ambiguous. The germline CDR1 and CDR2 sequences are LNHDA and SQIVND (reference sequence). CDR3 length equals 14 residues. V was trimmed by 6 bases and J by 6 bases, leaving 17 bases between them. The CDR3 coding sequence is TGTGCCAGTAGGGCCACGGGAGTCGCTTCTGAAGCTTTCTTT. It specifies CASRATGVASEAFF.

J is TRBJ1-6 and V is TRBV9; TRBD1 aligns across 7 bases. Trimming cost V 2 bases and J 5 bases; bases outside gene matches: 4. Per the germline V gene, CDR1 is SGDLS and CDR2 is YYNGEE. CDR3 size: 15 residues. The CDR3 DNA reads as TGTGCCAGCAGCGTTGGGGACAGCCATAATTCACCCCTCCACTTT. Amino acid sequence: CASSVGDSHNSPLHF.

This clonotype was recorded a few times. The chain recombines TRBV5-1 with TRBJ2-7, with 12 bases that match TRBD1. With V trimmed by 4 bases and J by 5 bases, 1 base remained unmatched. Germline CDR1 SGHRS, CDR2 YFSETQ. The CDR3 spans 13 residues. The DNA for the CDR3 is TGCGCCAGCAGCGGGACAGGGGGCAACGAGCAGTACTTC. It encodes CASSGTGGNEQYF.

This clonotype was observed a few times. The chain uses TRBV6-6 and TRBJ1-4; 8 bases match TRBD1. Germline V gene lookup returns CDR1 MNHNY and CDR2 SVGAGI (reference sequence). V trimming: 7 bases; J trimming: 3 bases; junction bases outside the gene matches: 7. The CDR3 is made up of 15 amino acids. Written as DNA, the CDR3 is TGTGCCAGCAACCTCAGGGGGCGGGCTAATGAAAAACTGTTTTTT. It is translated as CASNLRGRANEKLFF.

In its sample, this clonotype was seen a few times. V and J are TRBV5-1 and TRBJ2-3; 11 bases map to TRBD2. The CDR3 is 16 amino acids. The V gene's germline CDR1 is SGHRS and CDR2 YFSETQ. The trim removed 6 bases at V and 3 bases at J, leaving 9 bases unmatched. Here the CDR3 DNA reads TGCGCCAGCAACCGACTAGCGGGGCCCCGGACAGATACGCAGTATTTT. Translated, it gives CASNRLAGPRTDTQYF.

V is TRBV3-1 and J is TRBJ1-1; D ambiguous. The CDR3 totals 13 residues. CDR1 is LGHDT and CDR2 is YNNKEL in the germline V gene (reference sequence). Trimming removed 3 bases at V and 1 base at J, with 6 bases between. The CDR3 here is CASSHLENTEAFF. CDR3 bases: TGTGCCAGCAGCCATTTGGAGAACACTGAAGCTTTCTTT.

CDR3 sequence: CASSFGILTDTQYF. The CDR3 DNA follows: TGTGCCAGCAGTTTCGGGATTCTCACAGATACGCAGTATTTT. The chain combines TRBV12-3 or TRBV12-4 with TRBJ2-3, with a weak D call TRBD2 (5 bases). The CDR3 loop spans 14 amino acids. Trimming pared 3 bases from V and 2 bases from J, leaving 9 bases between.

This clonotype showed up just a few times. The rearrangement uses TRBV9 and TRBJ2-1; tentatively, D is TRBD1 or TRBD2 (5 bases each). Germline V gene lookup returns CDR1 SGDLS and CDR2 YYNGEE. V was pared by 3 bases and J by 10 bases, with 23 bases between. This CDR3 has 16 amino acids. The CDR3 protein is CASSAGPGRQMWEQFF. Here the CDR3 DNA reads TGTGCCAGCAGCGCGGGCCCGGGACGCCAAATGTGGGAGCAGTTCTTC.

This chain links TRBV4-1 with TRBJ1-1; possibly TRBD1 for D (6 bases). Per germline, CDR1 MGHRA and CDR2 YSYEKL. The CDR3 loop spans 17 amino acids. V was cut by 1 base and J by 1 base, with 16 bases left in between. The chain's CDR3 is CASSQGPPQGRNTEAFF. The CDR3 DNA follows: TGCGCCAGCAGCCAAGGCCCGCCCCAGGGGAGGAACACTGAAGCTTTCTTT.

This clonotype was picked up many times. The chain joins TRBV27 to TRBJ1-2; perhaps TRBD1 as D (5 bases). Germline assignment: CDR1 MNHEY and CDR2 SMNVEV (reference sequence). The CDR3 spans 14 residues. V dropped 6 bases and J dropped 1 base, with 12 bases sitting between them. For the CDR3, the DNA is TGTGCCAGCAGCCAGACAGCCCGTAACTATGGCTACACCTTC. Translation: CASSQTARNYGYTF.

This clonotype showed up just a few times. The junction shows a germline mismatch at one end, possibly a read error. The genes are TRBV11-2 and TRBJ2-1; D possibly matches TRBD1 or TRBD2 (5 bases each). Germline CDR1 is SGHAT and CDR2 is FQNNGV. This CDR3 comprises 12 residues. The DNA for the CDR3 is TGCGGGACCGCGTCATCCTACAATGAGCAGTTCTTC. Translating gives CGTASSYNEQFF.

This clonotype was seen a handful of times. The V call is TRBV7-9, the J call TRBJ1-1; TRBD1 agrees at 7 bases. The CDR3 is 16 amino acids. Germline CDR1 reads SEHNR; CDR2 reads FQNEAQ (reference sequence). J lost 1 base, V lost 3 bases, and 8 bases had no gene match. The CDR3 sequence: CASSLIERTGNTEAFF. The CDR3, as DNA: TGTGCCAGCAGCTTGATTGAGAGGACAGGGAACACTGAAGCTTTCTTT.

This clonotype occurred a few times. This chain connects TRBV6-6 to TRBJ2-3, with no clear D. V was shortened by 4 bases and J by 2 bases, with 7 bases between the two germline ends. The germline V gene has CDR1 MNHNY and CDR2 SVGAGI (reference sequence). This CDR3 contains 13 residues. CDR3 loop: CASSWTFTDTQYF. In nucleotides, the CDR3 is TGTGCCAGCAGTTGGACCTTCACAGATACGCAGTATTTT.